The 29 T cell receptor beta chains below all came from one sample that was sequenced in a study of graft-versus-host responses after intestinal transplantation. Profiled with immunoSEQ multiplex PCR; TCRdb holds only in-frame clones, not every one. This table holds under 100,000 clones, over 85% found once. Their antigens remain unidentified. Material: unstimulated CD8+ T cells sorted from spleen or lymph node cells, obtained before transplant. These receptor sequences come from a human donor who was the organ donor for an intestinal transplant.

The chain links TRBV4-1 to TRBJ2-5, with 13 bases lining up with TRBD2. The V gene's germline CDR1 is MGHRA and CDR2 YSYEKL. After removal of 8 bases from V and 5 bases from J, the junction contained 11 bases not matched to a gene. This CDR3 has 16 amino acids. CDR3 residues: CASGGLAGTAFETQYF. The CDR3 DNA sequence: TGCGCCAGCGGGGGACTAGCGGGAACGGCTTTTGAGACCCAGTACTTC.

This clone appeared a single time. The chain uses TRBV28 and TRBJ2-2, with 7 bases identical to TRBD1. The V gene's germline CDR1 is MDHEN and CDR2 SYDVKM. The trim removed 5 bases at V and 6 bases at J, leaving 6 bases unmatched. The CDR3 extends over 14 amino acids. CDR3 protein: CASSPRTGPGELFF. The CDR3 nucleotides are TGTGCCAGCAGTCCGCGGACAGGCCCCGGGGAGCTGTTTTTT.

The genes are TRBV5-1 and TRBJ1-3; D gene uncertain. Trimming pared 4 bases from V and 0 bases from J, leaving 14 bases between. Germline CDR1 and CDR2: SGHRS and YFSETQ. The CDR3 is 16 amino acids. Here the CDR3 reads CASSPTRLSSGNTIYF. CDR3 in DNA: TGCGCCAGCAGCCCTACCAGACTCTCCTCTGGAAACACCATATATTTT.

V and J are TRBV29-1 and TRBJ2-7; 8 nucleotides agree with TRBD1. Per the germline V gene, CDR1 is SQVTM and CDR2 is ANQGSEA. The V gene end was trimmed by 6 bases and the J gene end by 2 bases; junction bases not matched to a gene: 9. The CDR3 is 14 amino acids. CDR3 nucleotides: TGCAGCGTGAGTACGACAGGGGTCCCCTACGAGCAGTACTTC. Protein product: CSVSTTGVPYEQYF.

The chain joins TRBV11-2 to TRBJ2-1, with 9 bases aligning to TRBD2. V shed 3 bases, J shed 9 bases, and the junction held 9 bases outside the gene matches. Looked up from germline, CDR1 is SGHAT and CDR2 is FQNNGV. The CDR3 length is 15 residues. The CDR3 DNA reads TGTGCCAGCAGCTTGATCAGCGGGAGGTCGGGTGAGCAGTTCTTC. This translates into CASSLISGRSGEQFF.

The rearrangement links TRBV7-9 to TRBJ2-1; the match to TRBD2 covers 9 bases. Germline values: CDR1 SEHNR, CDR2 FQNEAQ (reference sequence). CDR3 size: 17 residues. The junction had 9 bases not matched to a gene; V was cut back by 0 bases and J by 6 bases. CDR3 in DNA: TGTGCCAGCAGCTTAGCGCCGTCCGCTAGCGGGATCAATGAGCAGTTCTTC. This sequence encodes CASSLAPSASGINEQFF.

This clone turned up a few times. The chain links TRBV30 to TRBJ1-1; the D gene is possibly TRBD1 (5 bases). The CDR3 sequence is 13 residues long. Per the germline V gene, CDR1 is GTSNPN and CDR2 is SVGIG (reference sequence). The V end lost 2 bases, the J end lost 5 bases, and 12 bases lay between the germline ends. In nucleotides, the CDR3 is TGTGCCTGGAGTCCGGGGGTTGGGACTGAAGCTTTCTTT. As protein: CAWSPGVGTEAFF.

The V gene is TRBV7-9, the J gene TRBJ2-2, with TRBD2 matching over 8 bases. CDR1 SEHNR and CDR2 FQNEAQ come from the germline V gene (reference sequence). The CDR3 has 16 residues. V trimming: 1 base; J trimming: 1 base; junction bases outside the gene matches: 2. In DNA, the CDR3 is TGTGCCAGCAGCTTAGAGCGGGGGATGAACACCGGGGAGCTGTTTTTT. Amino acids: CASSLERGMNTGELFF.

V and J are TRBV7-8 and TRBJ2-4; maybe TRBD1 (6 bases). Germline V gives CDR1 SGHVS, CDR2 FQNEAQ. The CDR3 length is 18 residues. V was shortened by 2 bases and J by 0 bases, with 17 bases between the two germline ends. The CDR3: CASSLTRTAQLAKNIQYF. For the CDR3, the DNA is TGTGCCAGCAGCTTAACGCGGACAGCCCAACTAGCCAAAAACATTCAGTACTTC.

The chain has TRBV6-5 and TRBJ2-5; D may be TRBD1 (7 bases). The CDR3 is made up of 14 amino acids. In germline, CDR1 is MNHEY, CDR2 SVGAGI. The V gene lost 2 bases and the J gene lost 5 bases, with 12 bases spanning the gap. The CDR3 protein is CASSYGGGRETQYF. As DNA, the CDR3 is TGTGCCAGCAGTTACGGAGGGGGCCGGGAGACCCAGTACTTC.

The J gene is TRBJ1-6, the V gene TRBV30; tentatively, D is TRBD1 (6 bases). The CDR3 length is 15 residues. The germline V gene encodes CDR1 GTSNPN and CDR2 SVGIG (reference sequence). The V end lost 2 bases, the J end lost 6 bases, and 14 bases lay between the germline ends. In nucleotides, the CDR3 is TGTGCCTGGAGTTTGGGGGCGAGAGGTAATTCACCCCTCCACTTT. Translating gives CAWSLGARGNSPLHF.

This chain joins TRBV4-3 and TRBJ2-5; 11 bases match TRBD2. V lost 3 bases and J lost 5; bases outside the gene matches: 23. The CDR3 is 21 residues long. The germline CDR1 and CDR2 sequences are LGHNA and YSLEER. CDR3 nucleotide sequence: TGCGCCAGCAGCCAGGTCCTCGGTTTTACTAGCGGGAGTCCAGGGAAGGAGACCCAGTACTTC. Translated: CASSQVLGFTSGSPGKETQYF.

The V gene is TRBV5-8, the J gene TRBJ2-7; maybe TRBD1 (7 bases). V lost 3 bases and J lost 5, with 18 bases in between. CDR3 length: 15 residues. Germline CDR1 SGHTS, CDR2 YDEGEE. CDR3 loop: CASSWSRGRIDEQYF. The CDR3 bases are TGTGCCAGCAGCTGGTCCAGGGGGAGGATCGACGAGCAGTACTTC.

The chain uses TRBV29-1 and TRBJ2-7, with 10 bases lining up with TRBD2. J was trimmed by 6 bases and V by 7 bases; bases with no gene match: 12. This CDR3 spans 14 amino acids. The germline V gene has CDR1 SQVTM and CDR2 ANQGSEA. For the CDR3, the DNA is TGCAGCGCCTGGACTAGCGGCTTACCTTCCGAGCAGTACTTC. Translating it yields CSAWTSGLPSEQYF.

This chain joins TRBV7-9 and TRBJ1-3; D gene uncertain. CDR1 SEHNR and CDR2 FQNEAQ come from the germline V gene (reference sequence). This CDR3 is built from 14 residues. V was cut by 3 bases and J by 0 bases, with 6 bases left in between. The CDR3 protein is CASSFPNSGNTIYF. The CDR3 DNA follows: TGTGCCAGCAGCTTTCCTAACTCTGGAAACACCATATATTTT.

This clone appeared once. The V and J genes are TRBV11-2 and TRBJ2-1; 8 bases fit TRBD1. Germline lookup yields CDR1 SGHAT and CDR2 FQNNGV. The CDR3 spans 16 residues. The junction had 13 bases not matched to a gene; V was cut back by 5 bases and J by 7 bases. CDR3 bases: TGTGCCAGCAGCGCAATCGCTTTGGGACAGGAGAATGAGCAGTTCTTC. Residues: CASSAIALGQENEQFF.

J is TRBJ2-7 and V is TRBV7-9; 7 bases map to TRBD1. Germline assignment: CDR1 SEHNR and CDR2 FQNEAQ (reference sequence). V was pared by 5 bases and J by 2 bases, with 6 bases of the junction left unmatched. CDR3 length: 14 residues. The CDR3 nucleotides are TGTGCCAGCAGCATTCCGGGACAGACCTACGAGCAGTACTTC. Protein product: CASSIPGQTYEQYF.

V usage is TRBV5-6 and J usage is TRBJ2-3; D perhaps matches TRBD1 (5 bases). From germline, CDR1 is SGHDT and CDR2 YYEEEE. The CDR3 is 13 residues long. Between the trimmed V and J ends, which lost 4 bases and 6 bases, there was a span of 12 bases. CDR3 nucleotides: TGTGCCAGCAGCCCCCCCCACAGGGATACGCAGTATTTT. Residues: CASSPPHRDTQYF.

The chain carries TRBV7-2 and TRBJ2-1; 9 bases fit TRBD2. After removal of 6 bases from V and 9 bases from J, the junction contained 18 bases not matched to a gene. Germline V CDR1 and CDR2: SGHTA, FQGNSA. This CDR3 comprises 17 residues. The CDR3: CASSPPFRVAGDVEQFF. The CDR3 coding sequence is TGTGCCAGCAGTCCACCGTTCCGGGTAGCGGGAGACGTTGAGCAGTTCTTC.

The sample holds one count of this clone. The chain joins TRBV30 to TRBJ1-2; D gene uncertain. CDR3 length: 13 amino acids. Germline assignment: CDR1 GTSNPN and CDR2 SVGIG (reference sequence). V was cut by 0 bases and J by 8 bases, with 13 bases left in between. Here the CDR3 DNA reads TGTGCCTGGAGTGTGGCGGATACATGGGGCTACACCTTC. The encoded protein is CAWSVADTWGYTF. The complete variable domain, with remaining parts taken from reference TRBV30 and TRBJ1-2, reads SQTIHQWPATLVQPVGSPLSLECTVEGTSNPNLYWYRQAAGRGLQLLFYSVGIGQISSEVPQNLSASRPQDRQFILSSKKLLLSDSGFYLCAWSVADTWGYTFGSGTRLTVV.

The J gene is TRBJ2-7, the V gene TRBV23-1; D remains unclear. TRBV23-1 is filed as an ORF, its function uncertain. The CDR3 length is 13 residues. V dropped 4 bases and J dropped 2 bases, with 9 bases sitting between them. Here the CDR3 DNA reads TGCGCCAGCAGTCTGGGCAGACCCTACGAGCAGTACTTC. Translation gives CASSLGRPYEQYF.

The V call is TRBV6-1, the J call TRBJ1-2, with TRBD1 identical over 7 bases. The CDR3 spans 13 residues. The germline V gene encodes CDR1 MNHNS and CDR2 SASEGT. The J segment lost 3 bases and the V segment lost 6 bases, leaving 4 bases of the junction unmatched. CDR3 DNA: TGTGCCAGCAGGGGGACAGCCTACTATGGCTACACCTTC. Its protein is CASRGTAYYGYTF.

V gene TRBV2 combines with J gene TRBJ2-7; the match to TRBD1 covers 8 bases. V was clipped by 4 bases and J by 1 base; unmatched bases: 9. Germline V gene data show CDR1 as SNHLY and CDR2 as FYNNEI. The CDR3 has 16 residues. CDR3 region: CASSGTDRGPSYEQYF. DNA of the CDR3: TGTGCCAGCAGTGGAACCGACAGGGGCCCTTCCTACGAGCAGTACTTC.

The chain employs TRBV15 and TRBJ1-1, with unresolved D. The CDR3 is made up of 15 amino acids. Trimming stripped 0 bases from V and 3 bases from J, with 11 bases between. Germline V gene sequence: CDR1 LNHNV, CDR2 YYDKDF (reference sequence). The CDR3 DNA follows: TGTGCCACCAGCAGAGATGAGGCAACTGACACTGAAGCTTTCTTT. Translation gives CATSRDEATDTEAFF.

This chain joins TRBV19 and TRBJ1-2; D ambiguous. Trimming pared 6 bases from V and 4 bases from J, leaving 15 bases between. Germline values: CDR1 LNHDA, CDR2 SQIVND (reference sequence). The CDR3 has 14 residues. The CDR3 protein is CASSMNSFSYGYTF. DNA for the CDR3: TGTGCCAGTAGCATGAACAGCTTTAGCTATGGCTACACCTTC.

V gene TRBV5-6 combines with J gene TRBJ2-3; TRBD2 matches 8 bases. Trimming took 3 bases from V and 0 from J; bases not matched to a gene: 12. The CDR3 covers 18 residues. Germline V gene sequence: CDR1 SGHDT, CDR2 YYEEEE. The CDR3 coding sequence is TGTGCCAGCAGCTCCGGGACTAGTCCCGCAGCTAGCACAGATACGCAGTATTTT. It translates to CASSSGTSPAASTDTQYF. Filled out from reference TRBV5-6 and TRBJ2-3, the complete variable domain reads DAGVTQSPTHLIKTRGQQVTLRCSPKSGHDTVSWYQQALGQGPQFIFQYYEEEERQRGNFPDRFSGHQFPNYSSELNVNALLLGDSALYLCASSSGTSPAASTDTQYFGPGTRLTVL.

This chain uses TRBV28 with TRBJ1-1; D remains unclear. With 10 bases removed from V and 6 bases from J, the gap between germline ends came to 15 bases. This CDR3 is 12 amino acids long. Per the germline V gene, CDR1 is MDHEN and CDR2 is SYDVKM. CDR3 sequence (DNA): TGTGCCATCGCTGATGAGGTACCTGAAGCTTTCTTT. Its protein product is CAIADEVPEAFF. The full variable domain, rest sourced from reference TRBV28 and TRBJ1-1, is DVKVTQSSRYLVKRTGEKVFLECVQDMDHENMFWYRQDPGLGLRLIYFSYDVKMKEKGDIPEGYSVSREKKERFSLILESASTNQTSMYLCAIADEVPEAFFGQGTRLTVV.

The chain links TRBV30 to TRBJ2-6; 8 bases align to TRBD1. The CDR3 is 13 residues long. Germline trimming cut 7 bases from V and 2 bases from J; bases unmatched to any gene: 1. Looked up from germline, CDR1 is GTSNPN and CDR2 is SVGIG (reference sequence). Here the CDR3 DNA reads TGTGCCTTGGGACAGGCTGGGGCCAACGTCCTGACTTTC. Translation: CALGQAGANVLTF. The entire variable domain, with the rest obtained from reference TRBV30 and TRBJ2-6, is as follows: SQTIHQWPATLVQPVGSPLSLECTVEGTSNPNLYWYRQAAGRGLQLLFYSVGIGQISSEVPQNLSASRPQDRQFILSSKKLLLSDSGFYLCALGQAGANVLTFGAGSRLTVL.

The V call is TRBV28, the J call TRBJ2-7; D possibly corresponds to TRBD1 (5 bases). The CDR3 has 14 residues. From germline, CDR1 is MDHEN and CDR2 SYDVKM. Trimming removed 2 bases at V and 5 bases at J, with 13 bases between. CDR3 bases: TGTGCCAGCAGTTTACGGCATCTGGACAACGAGCAGTACTTC. As protein: CASSLRHLDNEQYF.